This T cell receptor (beta chain) originates from a study of T cells of healthy individuals. MiXCR was run by TCRdb on the 5' RACE reads, yielding one entry per CDR3 protein. The sample records 45,000 to 60,000 distinct CDR3 sequences, roughly 15% being singletons. This clonotype was counted a few times. Germline CDR1 and CDR2: DFQATT and SNEGSKA (reference sequence). The CDR3 runs 16 residues. J lost 7 bases, V lost 7 bases, and 16 bases had no gene match. The receptor was isolated from a human donor in good health. The chain links TRBV20-1 to TRBJ2-2; 9 nucleotides align to TRBD2. DNA for the CDR3: TGCAGTGTTCTCCGAAATAGCGGGGGCCGGGTCGGGGAGCTGTTTTTT. This sequence encodes CSVLRNSGGRVGELFF.